The 4 T cell receptor beta chains below were found in one sample sequenced in a study of PD-L1 blockade in urothelial cancer. TCRdb's copy holds only in-frame clones and misses some; the assay was immunoSEQ multiplex PCR. Of approximately 65,000 clones in the sample, roughly nine tenths are singletons; the top ten hold 3% to 4%. The sample in question was PBMCs, obtained around atezolizumab (anti-PD-L1) treatment. The source is a man aged 55 to 70 with urothelial cancer.

The chain combines TRBV9 with TRBJ1-1; no clear D. V lost 4 bases to trimming and J lost 0 bases, with 19 bases between them. Germline V gene lookup returns CDR1 SGDLS and CDR2 YYNGEE. The length of the CDR3 is 17 residues. The CDR3 DNA reads TGTGCCAGCAGCCCCCGGGAGTTTACGAAGGTGAACACTGAAGCTTTCTTT. Amino acids: CASSPREFTKVNTEAFF.

The chain recombines TRBV7-2 with TRBJ2-3; TRBD1 might be the D (6 bases). This CDR3 contains 16 residues. The germline V gene has CDR1 SGHTA and CDR2 FQGNSA. V shed 4 bases and J shed 2 bases, with 16 bases lying between them. This chain's CDR3 is CASSSREGGDTDTQYF. Written as DNA, the CDR3 is TGTGCCAGCAGCTCCCGGGAAGGGGGAGACACAGATACGCAGTATTTT.

The chain carries TRBV5-1 and TRBJ2-2; D is unclear. The CDR3 loop spans 12 amino acids. V was shortened by 4 bases and J by 6 bases, with 7 bases between the two germline ends. Germline CDR1 SGHRS, CDR2 YFSETQ. CDR3 sequence (DNA): TGCGCCAGCAGCGTCGCAGCCGGGGAGCTGTTTTTT. Its protein is CASSVAAGELFF.

This chain uses TRBV5-1 with TRBJ2-5; 9 bases map to TRBD2. This CDR3 is built from 18 residues. Losses at the gene ends were 0 bases for V and 2 bases for J; bases not matched to a gene: 11. The germline CDR1 and CDR2 sequences are SGHRS and YFSETQ. The CDR3 here is CASSLGLSGGSLQETQYF. In DNA form, the CDR3 reads TGCGCCAGCAGCTTGGGTCTTAGCGGGGGATCTTTACAAGAGACCCAGTACTTC.